Shown below are 23 T cell receptor beta chains from a single sample sequenced in a study of OX40 agonist ivuxolimab in advanced cancers. TCRdb keeps only in-frame clones here, not all; method: immunoSEQ multiplex PCR. Among roughly 26,000 clones listed, 85% to 90% were seen once. This sample comprised CD4+ or CD8+ T cells sorted from blood, obtained in a trial of the OX40 agonist ivuxolimab. The source is an adult with an advanced solid tumor such as melanoma, head and neck, liver or kidney cancer.

This clone was seen a single time. CDR3 amino acids: CASSFGRFYEQYF. The DNA for the CDR3 is TGTGCCAGCAGCTTCGGACGTTTCTACGAGCAGTACTTC. This rearrangement joins TRBV7-2 to TRBJ2-7; D gene unclear. The ends were cut back, 3 bases at V and 3 bases at J, with 9 bases in the middle. There are 13 residues in the CDR3. The V gene's germline CDR1 is SGHTA and CDR2 FQGNSA. Filled out from reference TRBV7-2 and TRBJ2-7, the complete variable domain reads GAGVSQSPSNKVTEKGKDVELRCDPISGHTALYWYRQSLGQGLEFLIYFQGNSAPDKSGLPSDRFSAERTGGSVSTLTIQRTQQEDSAVYLCASSFGRFYEQYFGPGTRLTVT.

The chain links TRBV6-6 to TRBJ2-5; D is unresolved. The V end lost 2 bases, the J end lost 5 bases, and 3 bases lay between the germline ends. The CDR3 sequence is 11 residues long. From germline, CDR1 is MNHNY and CDR2 SVGAGI (reference sequence). As DNA, the CDR3 is TGTGCCAGCAGTTACATTGAGACCCAGTACTTC. This encodes CASSYIETQYF.

The genes are TRBV27 and TRBJ2-5, with D perhaps TRBD1 or TRBD2 (6 bases each). The CDR3 loop spans 15 amino acids. Per germline, CDR1 MNHEY and CDR2 SMNVEV (reference sequence). The germline V and J ends were trimmed by 2 bases and 5 bases, with 15 bases remaining between them. The CDR3 DNA reads as TGTGCCAGCAGTTTAACCGTGGGGGGCCAGGAGACCCAGTACTTC. As protein: CASSLTVGGQETQYF.

The V and J genes are TRBV7-9 and TRBJ1-1; no definite D call. V dropped 5 bases and J dropped 3 bases, with 4 bases sitting between them. This CDR3 is 11 amino acids long. The germline V gene encodes CDR1 SEHNR and CDR2 FQNEAQ (reference sequence). The CDR3 spells CASSLYTEAFF. The CDR3 DNA is TGTGCCAGCAGCCTTTACACTGAAGCTTTCTTT.

The rearrangement uses TRBV5-6 and TRBJ1-1; D remains unclear. This CDR3 comprises 13 residues. Trimming took 2 bases from V and 0 from J, leaving 5 bases between them. Germline V gene lookup returns CDR1 SGHDT and CDR2 YYEEEE. The CDR3 DNA follows: TGTGCCAGCAGCTTCAACATGAACACTGAAGCTTTCTTT. It is translated as CASSFNMNTEAFF.

This chain links TRBV5-6 with TRBJ2-5; no firm D call. V was cut by 3 bases and J by 1 base, with 16 bases left in between. CDR1 and CDR2 (germline): SGHDT, YYEEEE. This CDR3 comprises 16 residues. The CDR3 loop reads CASSSGFSGLQETQYF. The CDR3 DNA is TGTGCCAGCAGCTCAGGTTTTTCGGGCCTCCAAGAGACCCAGTACTTC.

The rearrangement uses TRBV4-2 and TRBJ2-5; 10 bases match TRBD2. V was pared by 4 bases and J by 10 bases, with 9 bases of the junction left unmatched. The CDR3 runs to 14 residues. The germline CDR1 and CDR2 sequences are LGHNA and YNFKEQ. CDR3 nucleotide sequence: TGTGCCAGCAGCCCTGGACTAGCGGCTAGCGACCAGTACTTC. It encodes CASSPGLAASDQYF.

V gene TRBV7-9 combines with J gene TRBJ2-7; 7 bases line up with TRBD1. The CDR3 spans 14 residues. V gave up 3 bases and J gave up 2 bases; unmatched junction bases: 4. Germline-derived CDR1 and CDR2 are SEHNR and FQNEAQ (reference sequence). The CDR3 is CASSFRDSPYEQYF. The CDR3 DNA is TGTGCCAGCAGCTTTCGGGACAGCCCCTACGAGCAGTACTTC.

V and J are TRBV6-4 and TRBJ1-5, with D possibly being TRBD1 (5 bases). The V and J ends lost 7 bases and 5 bases respectively, with 15 bases between them. Germline V lookup: CDR1 MRHNA, CDR2 SNTAGT. The CDR3 length is 14 residues. The CDR3 loop reads CASISGGYHQPQHF. The DNA for the CDR3 is TGTGCCAGCATCTCGGGGGGGTACCATCAGCCCCAGCATTTT.

The chain carries TRBV7-3 and TRBJ2-3; 7 bases match TRBD2. The CDR3 sequence is 17 residues long. With V trimmed by 2 bases and J by 4 bases, 12 bases remained unmatched. The germline V gene has CDR1 SGHTA and CDR2 FQGTGA. The DNA for the CDR3 is TGTGCCAGCAGCTTAGGTGCGGGAGTTTCCGGGGCAGATACGCAGTATTTT. Residues: CASSLGAGVSGADTQYF.

The chain carries TRBV5-1 and TRBJ2-7; no definite D call. The CDR3 runs 18 residues. Germline values: CDR1 SGHRS, CDR2 YFSETQ. V was shortened by 0 bases and J by 3 bases, with 22 bases between the two germline ends. CDR3 in DNA: TGCGCCAGCAGCTTGGGCTCTCAGAGGAAATTCCCACACTACGAGCAGTACTTC. Translation: CASSLGSQRKFPHYEQYF.

The rearrangement uses TRBV4-1 and TRBJ2-7, with 7 bases fitting TRBD1. Germline V lookup: CDR1 MGHRA, CDR2 YSYEKL. V dropped 5 bases and J dropped 3; count of bases not matched to a gene: 4. The length of the CDR3 is 13 residues. Here the CDR3 reads CASSSDRNYEQYF. CDR3 in DNA: TGCGCCAGCAGCTCGGACAGGAACTACGAGCAGTACTTC.

The rearrangement uses TRBV11-2 and TRBJ1-2, with 7 bases lining up with TRBD1. Germline V CDR1 and CDR2: SGHAT, FQNNGV. J was trimmed by 5 bases and V by 3 bases; bases with no gene match: 6. The CDR3 is 14 amino acids. CDR3 sequence: CASSFLGGAYGYTF. The CDR3, as DNA: TGTGCCAGCAGCTTTCTAGGGGGCGCTTATGGCTACACCTTC.

This chain uses TRBV2 with TRBJ1-4, with 9 bases matching TRBD1. There are 14 residues in the CDR3. V was pared by 5 bases and J by 8 bases, with 6 bases of the junction left unmatched. Looked up from germline, CDR1 is SNHLY and CDR2 is FYNNEI. CDR3 sequence: CASSRGQGREKLFF. The CDR3 DNA sequence: TGTGCCAGCAGTCGGGGACAGGGAAGGGAAAAACTGTTTTTT.

The rearrangement links TRBV5-1 to TRBJ1-2; D may be TRBD1 (5 bases). The ends were cut back, 0 bases at V and 7 bases at J, with 13 bases in the middle. Germline CDR1 is SGHRS and CDR2 is YFSETQ. The CDR3 covers 14 residues. The CDR3 protein is CASSLGQLGGGYTF. CDR3 DNA sequence: TGCGCCAGCAGCTTGGGACAGCTGGGAGGTGGCTACACCTTC. The full variable domain, completed using reference TRBV5-1 and TRBJ1-2, is KAGVTQTPRYLIKTRGQQVTLSCSPISGHRSVSWYQQTPGQGLQFLFEYFSETQRNKGNFPGRFSGRQFSNSRSEMNVSTLELGDSALYLCASSLGQLGGGYTFGSGTRLTVV.

CDR3 sequence reads: CATGISGLLNEQFF. CDR3 nucleotide sequence: TGTGCCACCGGAATTTCGGGACTCCTCAATGAGCAGTTCTTC. The chain is built from TRBV15 and TRBJ2-1, with D tentatively TRBD2 (6 bases). The CDR3 consists of 14 residues. V shed 8 bases and J shed 6 bases, with 17 bases lying between them. The germline V gene has CDR1 LNHNV and CDR2 YYDKDF (reference sequence).

The J gene is TRBJ1-3, the V gene TRBV11-2; D is unresolved. Germline V CDR1 and CDR2: SGHAT, FQNNGV. V lost 1 base, J lost 0 bases, and 7 bases lay in between. This CDR3 has 15 amino acids. The CDR3 region is CASSLGLSSGNTIYF. Here the CDR3 DNA reads TGTGCCAGCAGCTTAGGGCTGAGCTCTGGAAACACCATATATTTT. The full variable domain, in which reference TRBV11-2 and TRBJ1-3 provide the parts outside the CDR3, is EAGVAQSPRYKIIEKRQSVAFWCNPISGHATLYWYQQILGQGPKLLIQFQNNGVVDDSQLPKDRFSAERLKGVDSTLKIQPAKLEDSAVYLCASSLGLSSGNTIYFGEGSWLTVV.

The chain uses TRBV6-4 and TRBJ2-1; D may be TRBD2 (6 bases). The V end lost 0 bases, the J end lost 3 bases, and 12 bases lay between the germline ends. This CDR3 is 16 amino acids long. Germline V gene data show CDR1 as MRHNA and CDR2 as SNTAGT. CDR3 sequence reads: CASSDSRFGGYNEQFF. CDR3 sequence (DNA): TGTGCCAGCAGTGACTCGCGATTCGGGGGCTACAATGAGCAGTTCTTC.

The V call is TRBV27, the J call TRBJ1-2; unclear D gene. Trimming took 4 bases from V and 1 from J, leaving 13 bases between them. The CDR3 runs to 15 residues. Germline CDR1 and CDR2: MNHEY and SMNVEV (reference sequence). CDR3: CASSWGTEGNYGYTF. The CDR3 bases are TGTGCCAGCAGTTGGGGAACAGAGGGTAACTATGGCTACACCTTC.

This clone has a handful of counts. This chain connects TRBV11-3 to TRBJ2-7; D ambiguous. Trimming took off 5 bases at V and 4 bases at J, with 6 bases between the two ends. This CDR3 contains 11 residues. Looked up from germline, CDR1 is SGHNT and CDR2 is YENEEA. The CDR3 region has the DNA TGTGCCAGCAGCCTTTTATACGAGCAGTACTTC. Translated: CASSLLYEQYF.

This clone was seen a single time. This rearrangement joins TRBV7-2 to TRBJ2-6, with a weak D call TRBD2 (6 bases). The CDR3 spans 17 residues. Germline CDR1 is SGHTA and CDR2 is FQGNSA. V was pared by 5 bases and J by 0 bases, with 14 bases between. The CDR3 spells CASSMRDGFSGANVLTF. The CDR3 bases are TGTGCCAGCAGCATGCGGGACGGATTCTCTGGGGCCAACGTCCTGACTTTC.

DNA for the CDR3: TGTGCCAGCAGTTTATCGATAGGTTCCGATACGCAGTATTTT. This encodes CASSLSIGSDTQYF. The chain is built from TRBV27 and TRBJ2-3; D gene unclear. Trimming cost V 0 bases and J 6 bases, with 10 bases left between them. The germline CDR1 and CDR2 sequences are MNHEY and SMNVEV (reference sequence). CDR3 size: 14 residues.

V gene TRBV15 combines with J gene TRBJ2-3; possible D gene TRBD1, 7 bases. Germline CDR1 LNHNV, CDR2 YYDKDF (reference sequence). The CDR3 is 14 residues long. With 3 bases removed from V and 4 bases from J, the gap between germline ends came to 11 bases. The CDR3 loop is CATSRDRRADTQYF. CDR3 bases: TGTGCCACCAGCAGGGACAGGAGGGCAGATACGCAGTATTTT.